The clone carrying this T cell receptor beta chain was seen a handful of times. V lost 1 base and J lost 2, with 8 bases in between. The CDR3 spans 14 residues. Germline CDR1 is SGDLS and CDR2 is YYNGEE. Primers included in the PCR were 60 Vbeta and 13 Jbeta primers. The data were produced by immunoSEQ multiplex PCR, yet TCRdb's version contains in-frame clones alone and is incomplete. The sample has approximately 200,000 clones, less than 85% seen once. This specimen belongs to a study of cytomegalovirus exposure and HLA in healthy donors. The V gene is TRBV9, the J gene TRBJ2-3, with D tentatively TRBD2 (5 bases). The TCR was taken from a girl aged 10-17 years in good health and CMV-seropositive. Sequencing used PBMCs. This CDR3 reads CASSVRGVTDTQYF. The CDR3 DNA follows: TGTGCCAGCAGCGTACGGGGAGTCACAGATACGCAGTATTTT.